One sample yielded the 13 T cell receptor beta chains listed below, sequenced in a study of blood T cell repertoires in COVID-19. Some clones are missing from TCRdb's copy, which holds only in-frame ones; the method was immunoSEQ multiplex PCR. The top ten hold 1.5% to 2% of the sample, which has about 140,000 clones, roughly 80% seen once. Sequencing was done on a sample of PBMCs or T cells enriched from blood (not recorded which). The receptors stem from a woman aged 18-29 years who had been exposed to COVID-19.

This chain connects TRBV10-3 to TRBJ1-3; D is perhaps TRBD1 (6 bases). Germline V CDR1 and CDR2: ENHRY, SYGVKD. V dropped 3 bases and J dropped 0 bases, with 9 bases sitting between them. There are 15 residues in the CDR3. The CDR3 spells CAISEGTNSGNTIYF. The CDR3 DNA reads as TGTGCCATCAGTGAAGGGACAAACTCTGGAAACACCATATATTTT.

The chain couples TRBV30 to TRBJ1-6; D may be TRBD1 (6 bases). CDR3 length: 13 amino acids. V lost 3 bases and J 12 bases, leaving 15 bases between the germline ends. Germline CDR1 reads GTSNPN; CDR2 reads SVGIG (reference sequence). The CDR3 region is CAWSPTGGRPLHF. The DNA of the CDR3 is TGTGCCTGGAGCCCCACCGGGGGGCGACCCCTCCACTTT.

This chain connects TRBV5-6 to TRBJ2-7; 7 nucleotides line up with TRBD2. Germline values: CDR1 SGHDT, CDR2 YYEEEE. J was trimmed by 7 bases and V by 1 base; bases with no gene match: 8. The CDR3 is 14 residues long. This CDR3 is CASSLSGDYGEQYF. CDR3 bases: TGTGCCAGCAGCTTGAGCGGGGACTACGGGGAGCAGTACTTC.

This chain joins TRBV19 and TRBJ2-3; 10 bases fit TRBD1. This CDR3 is built from 16 residues. The V gene end was trimmed by 3 bases and the J gene end by 3 bases; junction bases not matched to a gene: 6. Germline assignment: CDR1 LNHDA and CDR2 SQIVND (reference sequence). For the CDR3, the DNA is TGTGCCAGTAGTATTCTTTTGGGACAGGGGACAGATACGCAGTATTTT. Encoded protein: CASSILLGQGTDTQYF.

The chain employs TRBV5-1 and TRBJ1-2, with D possibly being TRBD1 (6 bases). The CDR3 extends over 14 amino acids. Germline V lookup: CDR1 SGHRS, CDR2 YFSETQ. V gave up 5 bases and J gave up 0 bases, with 11 bases separating them. CDR3 in amino acids: CASSRQAANYGYTF. CDR3 DNA sequence: TGCGCCAGCAGTCGACAGGCTGCTAACTATGGCTACACCTTC.

V is TRBV4-1 and J is TRBJ1-1; D is unclear. The CDR3 runs 14 residues. The germline V and J ends were trimmed by 4 bases and 3 bases, with 12 bases remaining between them. The germline gives CDR1 MGHRA, CDR2 YSYEKL. DNA for the CDR3: TGCGCCAGCAGCCTTAGCGAAGGGTACACTGAAGCTTTCTTT. Protein sequence: CASSLSEGYTEAFF.

The chain couples TRBV29-1 to TRBJ1-2; 7 bases fit TRBD1. The CDR3 runs 13 residues. V shed 7 bases and J 2 bases; nucleotides not matched to a gene: 7. Germline lookup yields CDR1 SQVTM and CDR2 ANQGSEA. The CDR3 spells CSAQGDINYGYTF. The CDR3 DNA reads TGCAGCGCCCAGGGGGACATCAACTATGGCTACACCTTC.

As for this clone: Within the sample, other DNA sequences also encode this same CDR3. The rearrangement joins TRBV12-3 or TRBV12-4 to TRBJ1-5, with TRBD1 matching over 7 bases. After removal of 6 bases from V and 5 bases from J, the junction contained 4 bases not matched to a gene. The CDR3 runs to 13 residues. CDR3 protein: CASSGTGDQPQHF. For the CDR3, the DNA is TGTGCCAGCAGCGGAACAGGGGATCAGCCCCAGCATTTT.

The V gene is TRBV28, the J gene TRBJ2-5, with 8 bases fitting TRBD2. Germline loops: CDR1 MDHEN, CDR2 SYDVKM. V shed 2 bases, J shed 6 bases, and the junction held 14 bases outside the gene matches. This CDR3 is built from 17 residues. The CDR3 DNA reads as TGTGCCAGCAGTTTAAGCGGGAGAGGAAGGGGGTTACAGACCCAGTACTTC. Protein sequence: CASSLSGRGRGLQTQYF.

The CDR3 bases are TGTGCCAGCAGTACCCGGGACAGGCAATCCTACAATGAGCAGTTCTTC. This codes for CASSTRDRQSYNEQFF. V usage is TRBV28 and J usage is TRBJ2-1; 8 nucleotides align to TRBD1. V gave up 5 bases and J gave up 1 base; unmatched junction bases: 7. CDR1 and CDR2 (germline): MDHEN, SYDVKM. The CDR3 runs to 16 residues.

The chain uses TRBV18 and TRBJ2-1; D uncertain. The V gene's germline CDR1 is KGHSH and CDR2 LQKENI. Trimming removed 0 bases from V and 7 bases from J, with 7 bases in between. The CDR3 has 13 amino acids. This CDR3 is CASSPPPSNEQFF. The DNA for the CDR3 is TGTGCCAGCTCACCACCCCCCAGTAATGAGCAGTTCTTC.

This clone was recorded a few times. The rearrangement links TRBV7-2 to TRBJ2-7; TRBD1 is a possible D gene (6 bases). The V gene's germline CDR1 is SGHTA and CDR2 FQGNSA. This CDR3 has 17 amino acids. V shed 3 bases and J shed 4 bases, with 22 bases lying between them. The CDR3 spells CASSFVIRQDPPYEQYF. CDR3 sequence (DNA): TGTGCCAGCAGCTTCGTAATTAGACAGGATCCTCCATACGAGCAGTACTTC.

V gene TRBV28 combines with J gene TRBJ1-3; 10 nucleotides align to TRBD1. The CDR3 consists of 16 residues. Trimming at V came to 2 bases and at J to 2 bases, leaving 3 bases not matched to a gene. Germline CDR1 reads MDHEN; CDR2 reads SYDVKM. The CDR3 region has the DNA TGTGCCAGCAGTTTACCGGGGACAGGGGCTGGAAACACCATATATTTT. The encoded protein is CASSLPGTGAGNTIYF.